The clone carrying this T cell receptor beta chain was recorded at least ten times. Its antigen is currently unknown. This entry belongs to a study of T cells in Graves' hyperthyroidism and ophthalmopathy. Study at large: At the time of initial diagnosis and before any treatment, peripheral blood was collected.

Looked up from germline, CDR1 is LGHDT and CDR2 is YNNKEL (reference sequence). V lost 4 bases and J lost 5, with 11 bases in between. The CDR3 has 13 residues. Overall study results and limits: From stable hyperthyroidism, ophthalmopathy was set apart by a 13 V-J model. Among clonotypes expanded in thyroid above 0.001, most were also found in blood.

Uncontrolled infection, other autoimmune disease, pregnancy and lactation each barred patients from inclusion. Amplified TCR beta CDR3 regions derived from RNA transcripts. Primed by the HTBI set, a first-round RT-PCR was run on the TCR CDR3. TCRdb re-analysed the multiplex PCR reads in MiXCR, keeping a single row per CDR3 protein. In the table there are around 290,000 distinct CDR3 sequences, approximately 15% of which are singletons. Sequences were obtained from blood. This rearrangement joins TRBV3-1 to TRBJ2-5, with D unresolved. The source is a woman aged 60 to 75 with Graves' ophthalmopathy. CDR3 DNA: TGTGCCAGCAGCCCGACCAGAGGCGAGACCCAGTACTTC. Protein product: CASSPTRGETQYF.